A single sample gave rise to the 28 T cell receptor beta chains below, sequenced in a study of T cells expressing NK-cell markers. Reprocessing the 5' RACE reads, TCRdb reports a single entry for every CDR3 protein and omits DNA. Its clone listing holds 550,000 or so distinct CDR3 sequences. Sequences were obtained from blood T cells: a sorted CD56 or NKG2C T cell subset, CD4+ or CD8+ T cells, or bulk PBMC T cells (not recorded which). The receptors come from a man aged 18 to 35 in good health.

CDR3 residues: CATTTAGNQPQHF. The chain employs TRBV2 and TRBJ1-5. This CDR3 region has 13 residues. CDR1 is SNHLY, CDR2 FYNNEI, per germline. The full variable domain, in which reference TRBV2 and TRBJ1-5 provide the parts outside the CDR3, is EPEVTQTPSHQVTQMGQEVILRCVPISNHLYFYWYRQILGQKVEFLVSFYNNEISEKSEIFDDQFSVERPDGSNFTLKIRSTKLEDSAMYFCATTTAGNQPQHFGDGTRLSIL.

The chain carries TRBV19 and TRBJ1-1. This CDR3 has 13 amino acids. Germline V lookup: CDR1 LNHDA, CDR2 SQIVND (reference sequence). The CDR3 protein is CASSTDSGTVAFF.

J is TRBJ2-3 and V is TRBV5-1; TCRdb indicates TRBD2, and absent DNA this call remains unverified. CDR1 and CDR2 (germline): SGHRS, YFSETQ. This CDR3 has 17 amino acids. Here the CDR3 reads CASSLRGLAGSKDTQYF.

The chain recombines TRBV12-3 or TRBV12-4 with TRBJ1-1. CDR3 length equals 14 residues. The CDR3 here is CASSLAGKNTEAFF.

The genes are TRBV7-2 and TRBJ2-7; absent DNA, TCRdb's TRBD2 call cannot be checked. This CDR3 spans 16 amino acids. Germline V CDR1 and CDR2: SGHTA, FQGNSA. CDR3 amino acids: CASSLGTSGRAYEQYF.

This sequence joins TRBV12-3 or TRBV12-4 and TRBJ2-5; TCRdb picks TRBD2, but there is no DNA to check that call. CDR3 length: 16 residues. CDR3 amino acids: CASNSGLAGRQETQYF.

The chain carries TRBV4-1 and TRBJ2-4. Germline V gene sequence: CDR1 MGHRA, CDR2 YSYEKL. The CDR3 covers 11 residues. CDR3 amino acids: CASQAKNIQYF.

This chain links TRBV15 with TRBJ2-4; TCRdb's D gene call, TRBD1, goes unchecked for lack of DNA. The CDR3 is 18 amino acids. The germline V gene encodes CDR1 LNHNV and CDR2 YYDKDF (reference sequence). The CDR3 loop is CATRPTPGQVLAKNIQYF.

The gene calls are TRBV18 and TRBJ2-5; TCRdb reports TRBD2, a call that lacks DNA to check it against. The CDR3 length is 15 residues. CDR1 is KGHSH and CDR2 is LQKENI in the germline V gene. This CDR3 reads CASSPSSGLRETQYF.

This CDR3 reads CASVLGLAGRDTQYF. The rearrangement links TRBV6-1 to TRBJ2-3; TCRdb's D call of TRBD2 is untestable without DNA. This CDR3 has 15 amino acids. Germline CDR1 is MNHNS and CDR2 is SASEGT.

The chain uses TRBV4-1 and TRBJ1-6. The CDR3 has 15 residues. The germline V gene has CDR1 MGHRA and CDR2 YSYEKL. The CDR3 is CASSQVFGYNSPLHF.

This rearrangement joins TRBV4-2 to TRBJ2-6. In germline, CDR1 is LGHNA, CDR2 YNFKEQ. This CDR3 comprises 20 residues. The CDR3 region is CASSPTDTAQRNSGANVLTF.

This rearrangement joins TRBV7-9 to TRBJ2-5; the TCRdb D gene call, TRBD2, has no DNA to confirm it. The CDR3 contains 18 residues. Germline-derived CDR1 and CDR2 are SEHNR and FQNEAQ (reference sequence). The CDR3 here is CASSSGPRTSGSQETQYF.

The chain uses TRBV18 and TRBJ1-1; TCRdb's assignment of TRBD1 cannot be checked, as there is no DNA. CDR3 size: 13 residues. CDR1 is KGHSH, CDR2 LQKENI, per germline. The CDR3 region is CASSPKQGVEAFF.

The rearrangement links TRBV28 to TRBJ2-3; TCRdb selects TRBD2, and the lack of DNA leaves this call unchecked. The CDR3 has 15 amino acids. Germline V gene lookup returns CDR1 MDHEN and CDR2 SYDVKM. CDR3 protein: CASSFSAGYGDTQYF.

The V call is TRBV7-2, the J call TRBJ2-5; TCRdb's D call of TRBD1 is untestable without DNA. Per the germline V gene, CDR1 is SGHTA and CDR2 is FQGNSA. The CDR3 runs 15 residues. CDR3 in amino acids: CASSSHRRVEETQYF.

This CDR3 reads CASSSPFGYEQYF. The chain joins TRBV18 to TRBJ2-7; TCRdb reports TRBD2, a call that lacks DNA to check it against. This CDR3 contains 13 residues. In germline, CDR1 is KGHSH, CDR2 LQKENI.

This chain links TRBV5-1 with TRBJ2-1; TCRdb gives TRBD2 as the D gene, but with no DNA this cannot be confirmed. The germline V gene encodes CDR1 SGHRS and CDR2 YFSETQ. This CDR3 spans 13 amino acids. The CDR3 spells CASSGGGWLEQFF.

The chain has TRBV6-1 and TRBJ2-5; TCRdb's D call of TRBD2 is untestable without DNA. This CDR3 has 15 amino acids. In germline, CDR1 is MNHNS, CDR2 SASEGT. The CDR3 is CASSQLAGGPETQYF.

CDR3 region: CASSFRTGEAFF. The chain has TRBV27 and TRBJ1-1; the TRBD1 assignment by TCRdb is unverifiable without DNA. The CDR3 contains 12 residues. Germline V gene lookup returns CDR1 MNHEY and CDR2 SMNVEV (reference sequence).

V and J are TRBV12-3 or TRBV12-4 and TRBJ2-5; TCRdb returns TRBD1, unconfirmable since there is no DNA. This CDR3 region has 13 residues. CDR3 loop: CASSPTDQETQYF.

This chain uses TRBV6-5 with TRBJ2-7; checking the TCRdb D call of TRBD1 is not possible without DNA. Germline-derived CDR1 and CDR2 are MNHEY and SVGAGI. CDR3 length: 14 amino acids. The CDR3 sequence: CASSYGDRVYEQYF.

This sequence joins TRBV12-5 and TRBJ2-3; the D call from TCRdb, TRBD2, cannot be confirmed without DNA. The CDR3 runs 16 residues. Germline lookup yields CDR1 LGHNT and CDR2 FRNRAP. CDR3 sequence: CASGPPEGRTTDTQYF.

V gene TRBV6-4 combines with J gene TRBJ2-1; there is no DNA to check the TCRdb D call of TRBD1. CDR3 length: 19 residues. Germline V lookup: CDR1 MRHNA, CDR2 SNTAGT. The CDR3 sequence: CASRVGAAGTTMNYNEQFF.

The chain combines TRBV20-1 with TRBJ2-3. The germline V gene encodes CDR1 DFQATT and CDR2 SNEGSKA (reference sequence). This CDR3 region has 13 residues. The CDR3 loop is CSVRRGNTDTQYF.

The chain recombines TRBV5-1 with TRBJ2-4. Per germline, CDR1 SGHRS and CDR2 YFSETQ. The CDR3 is 12 residues long. The CDR3 protein is CASSLDDGIQYF.

V and J are TRBV27 and TRBJ2-5; there is no DNA to check the TCRdb D call of TRBD2. The CDR3 is made up of 16 amino acids. Germline-derived CDR1 and CDR2 are MNHEY and SMNVEV (reference sequence). This chain's CDR3 is CASSLSAREGRETQYF.

V and J are TRBV12-3 or TRBV12-4 and TRBJ2-1; the D call of TRBD2 rests on TCRdb alone, since no DNA is present to check it. The CDR3 extends over 14 amino acids. This CDR3 reads CASSFLLAMNEQFF.